This T cell receptor beta chain was recorded in a study of blood T cells in healthy people across ages. Primed by a sample-barcoded 5' primer and a J-beta primer mix, a second PCR proceeded for about 7 to 11 cycles. TCRdb itself ran the 5' RACE reads through MiXCR, one entry per CDR3 protein. This table holds around 1.5 million distinct CDR3 sequences, 55% to 75% found once. Points on this clonotype: Its target is not known.

General study findings and limits: Bulk PBMC profiling left naive and antigen-experienced comparisons inconclusive.

This CDR3 has 15 residues. The germline V gene has CDR1 MNHEY and CDR2 SVGEGT. Trimming shortened V by 2 bases and J by 0 bases, and 7 bases separated the two germline ends. J is TRBJ2-2 and V is TRBV6-2 or TRBV6-3; no definite D call. The specimen was blood. This TCR was recovered from a man between 18 and 29 years old in good health. CDR3 region: CASSYLVANTGELFF. The CDR3, as DNA: TGTGCCAGCAGTTACCTAGTTGCGAACACCGGGGAGCTGTTTTTT.